This T cell receptor (beta chain) was sequenced during a study of a mutant IDH1 vaccine in newly diagnosed glioma. About the study: There were roughly 62% males and roughly 40% females among treated patients, whose mean age was 40.4 years. Study-level results: Vaccination induced immune responses in about 93% of patients.

Concerning this clone itself: The antigen remains undetermined.

Method: immunoSEQ multiplex PCR; TCRdb's copy keeps in-frame clones and lacks some. The sample holds tens of thousands of clones, about 90% seen once. Time point: week 23, last vaccination. The vaccine gave 300 ug of a 20-mer mutant IDH1 peptide subcutaneously per dose. Astrocytomas found in donors were new, WHO grade 3 or 4, IDH1-mutant and ATRX-lost. The source was PBMCs, collected from a glioma patient whose treatment included an IDH1 peptide vaccine. The TCR sequence derives from a man aged 40-49 years with glioma.

The CDR3 is CASRTGGLEQYF. CDR3 DNA sequence: TGTGCCAGCAGGACGGGCGGGCTCGAGCAGTACTTC. The genes are TRBV6-5 and TRBJ2-7; D might be TRBD2 (5 bases). Germline CDR1 is MNHEY and CDR2 is SVGAGI. The germline V and J ends were trimmed by 6 bases and 6 bases, with 12 bases remaining between them. This CDR3 has 12 residues.